The 3 T cell receptor beta chains presented below share a single source sample, sequenced in a study of low-dose radiotherapy and immunotherapy resistance in tumors. TRAV- and TRBV-specific primers were used for first-strand cDNA, which covered alpha and beta chains. TCRs were amplified for roughly 20 PCR cycles with a constant-region primer and V-primer adapter. One entry per CDR3 protein, called by TCRdb with MiXCR from the reads. The sample lists roughly 56,000 distinct CDR3 sequences, 20% to 25% occurring once. Described time point: after trial treatment. The treatment: LDRT plus nivolumab, ipilimumab, low-dose cyclophosphamide and aspirin (RACIN trial). Sequencing used PBMCs, obtained after low-dose radiotherapy plus immunotherapy. Receptor source: a male donor with prostate cancer.

This clonotype was seen many times. The chain recombines TRBV10-3 with TRBJ1-2; 8 bases map to TRBD1. The CDR3 extends over 13 amino acids. Germline trimming cut 7 bases from V and 8 bases from J; bases unmatched to any gene: 9. CDR1 is ENHRY, CDR2 SYGVKD, per germline. Here the CDR3 DNA reads TGTGCCATCACCATTGACAGGGGTGGAGGCTACACCTTC. Its translation: CAITIDRGGGYTF.

This clonotype was detected ten times or more. This chain connects TRBV23-1 to TRBJ2-5; 7 nucleotides match TRBD1. TRBV23-1 is placed among ORFs of uncertain function. The length of the CDR3 is 15 residues. V dropped 3 bases and J dropped 4; count of bases not matched to a gene: 8. As DNA, the CDR3 is TGCGCCAGCAGTCAGACAATGACAGGGTCAGAGACCCAGTACTTC. This translates into CASSQTMTGSETQYF.

This clonotype was counted ten times or more. This rearrangement joins TRBV6-5 to TRBJ2-1; 11 positions match TRBD2. This CDR3 is built from 17 residues. Germline V lookup: CDR1 MNHEY, CDR2 SVGAGI. J lost 0 bases, V lost 6 bases, and 7 bases had no gene match. The CDR3, as DNA: TGTGCCAGCAGGTCTTTTGGGACTAGCGGCTCCTACAATGAGCAGTTCTTC. Protein product: CASRSFGTSGSYNEQFF.